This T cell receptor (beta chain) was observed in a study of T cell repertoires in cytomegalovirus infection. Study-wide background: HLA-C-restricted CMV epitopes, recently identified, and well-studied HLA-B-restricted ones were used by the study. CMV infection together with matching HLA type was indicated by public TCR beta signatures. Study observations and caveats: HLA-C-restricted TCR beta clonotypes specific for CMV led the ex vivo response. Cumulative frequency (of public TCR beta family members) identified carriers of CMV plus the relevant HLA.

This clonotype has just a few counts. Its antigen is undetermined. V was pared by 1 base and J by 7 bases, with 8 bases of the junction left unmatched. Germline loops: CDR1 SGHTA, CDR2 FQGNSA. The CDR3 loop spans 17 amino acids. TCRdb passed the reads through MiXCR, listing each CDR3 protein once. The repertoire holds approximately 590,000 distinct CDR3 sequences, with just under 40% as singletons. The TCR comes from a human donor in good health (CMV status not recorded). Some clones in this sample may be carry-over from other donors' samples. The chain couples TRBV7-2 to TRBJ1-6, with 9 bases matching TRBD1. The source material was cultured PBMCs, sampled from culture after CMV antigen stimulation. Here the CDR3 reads CASSLGGTGSSNSPLHF. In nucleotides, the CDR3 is TGTGCCAGCAGCTTAGGGGGGACAGGGTCGAGCAATTCACCCCTCCACTTT.